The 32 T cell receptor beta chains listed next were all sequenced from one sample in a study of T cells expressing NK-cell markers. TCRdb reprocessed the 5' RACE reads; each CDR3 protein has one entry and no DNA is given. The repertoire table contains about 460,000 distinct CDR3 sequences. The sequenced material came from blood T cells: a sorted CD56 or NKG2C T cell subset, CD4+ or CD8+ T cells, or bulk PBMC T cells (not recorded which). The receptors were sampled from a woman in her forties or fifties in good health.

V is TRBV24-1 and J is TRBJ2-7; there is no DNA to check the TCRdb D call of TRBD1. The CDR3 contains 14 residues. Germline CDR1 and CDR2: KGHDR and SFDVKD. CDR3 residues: CATSDTGSPYEQYF.

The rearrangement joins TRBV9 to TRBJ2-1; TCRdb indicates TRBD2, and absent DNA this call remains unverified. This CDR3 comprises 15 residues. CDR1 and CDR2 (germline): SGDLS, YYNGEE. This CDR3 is CASSVPSGPDNEQFF.

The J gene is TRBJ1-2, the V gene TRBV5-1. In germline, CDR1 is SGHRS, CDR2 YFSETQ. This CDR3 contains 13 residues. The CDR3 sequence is CASSPGPTGDYTF. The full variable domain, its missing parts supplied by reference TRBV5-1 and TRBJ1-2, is KAGVTQTPRYLIKTRGQQVTLSCSPISGHRSVSWYQQTPGQGLQFLFEYFSETQRNKGNFPGRFSGRQFSNSRSEMNVSTLELGDSALYLCASSPGPTGDYTFGSGTRLTVV.

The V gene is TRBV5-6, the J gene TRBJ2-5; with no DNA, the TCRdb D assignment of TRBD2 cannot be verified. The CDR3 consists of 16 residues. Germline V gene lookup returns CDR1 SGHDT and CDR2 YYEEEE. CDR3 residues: CASSWSPRRVGETQYF. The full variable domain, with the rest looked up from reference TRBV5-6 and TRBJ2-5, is DAGVTQSPTHLIKTRGQQVTLRCSPKSGHDTVSWYQQALGQGPQFIFQYYEEEERQRGNFPDRFSGHQFPNYSSELNVNALLLGDSALYLCASSWSPRRVGETQYFGPGTRLLVL.

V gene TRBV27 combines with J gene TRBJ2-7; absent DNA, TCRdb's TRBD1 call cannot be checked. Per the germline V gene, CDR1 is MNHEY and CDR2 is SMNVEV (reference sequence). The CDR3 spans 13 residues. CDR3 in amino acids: CASSPLGQALEYF.

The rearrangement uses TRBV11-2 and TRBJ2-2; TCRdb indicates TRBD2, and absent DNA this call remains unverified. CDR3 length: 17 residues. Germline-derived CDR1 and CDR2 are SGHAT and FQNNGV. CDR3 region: CASSLAALAGGGGELFF.

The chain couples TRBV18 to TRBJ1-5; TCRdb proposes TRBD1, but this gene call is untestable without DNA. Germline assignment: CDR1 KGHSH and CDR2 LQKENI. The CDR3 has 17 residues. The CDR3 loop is CASSTRGQGEGNQPQHF.

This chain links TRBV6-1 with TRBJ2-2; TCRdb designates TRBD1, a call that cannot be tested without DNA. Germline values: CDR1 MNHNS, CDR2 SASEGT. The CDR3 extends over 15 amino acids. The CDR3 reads CASSTRTQGTGELFF.

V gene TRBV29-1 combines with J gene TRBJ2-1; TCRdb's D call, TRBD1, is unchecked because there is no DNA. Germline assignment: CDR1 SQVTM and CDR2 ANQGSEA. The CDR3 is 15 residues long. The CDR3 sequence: CSIDRPGPSPNEQFF.

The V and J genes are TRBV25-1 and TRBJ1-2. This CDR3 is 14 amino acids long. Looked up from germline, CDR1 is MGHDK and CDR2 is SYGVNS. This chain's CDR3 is CASSETGSWYGYTF.

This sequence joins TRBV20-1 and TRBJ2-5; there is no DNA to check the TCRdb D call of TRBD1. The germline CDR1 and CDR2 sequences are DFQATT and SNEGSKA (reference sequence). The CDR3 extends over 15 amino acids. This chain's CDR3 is CSASLGGLTLETQYF.

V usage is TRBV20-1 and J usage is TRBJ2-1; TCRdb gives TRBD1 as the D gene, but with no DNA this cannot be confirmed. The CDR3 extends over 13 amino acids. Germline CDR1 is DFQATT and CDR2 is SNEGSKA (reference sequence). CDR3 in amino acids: CSAKDKAYNEQFF.

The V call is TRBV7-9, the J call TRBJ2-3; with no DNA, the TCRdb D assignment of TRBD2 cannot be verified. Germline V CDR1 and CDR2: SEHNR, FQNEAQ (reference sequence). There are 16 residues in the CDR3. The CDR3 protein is CASSLALREVTDTQYF.

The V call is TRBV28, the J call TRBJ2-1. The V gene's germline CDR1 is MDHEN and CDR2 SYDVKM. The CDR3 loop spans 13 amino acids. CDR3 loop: CASTQSSYNEQFF.

Here the CDR3 reads CASILRGTSQETQYF. This chain uses TRBV12-3 or TRBV12-4 with TRBJ2-5; TCRdb reports TRBD2, a call that lacks DNA to check it against. The CDR3 totals 15 residues.

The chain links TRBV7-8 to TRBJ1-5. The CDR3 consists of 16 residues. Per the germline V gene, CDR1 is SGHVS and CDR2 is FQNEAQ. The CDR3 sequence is CASSLASGPLNQPQHF.

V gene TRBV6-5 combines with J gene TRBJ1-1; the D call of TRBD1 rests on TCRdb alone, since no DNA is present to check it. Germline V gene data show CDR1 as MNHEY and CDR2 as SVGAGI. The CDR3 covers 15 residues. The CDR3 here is CASSYLPRTNTEAFF.

CDR3: CASSVRTSGRLETQYF. The chain joins TRBV6-1 to TRBJ2-5; TCRdb's D gene call, TRBD2, goes unchecked for lack of DNA. In germline, CDR1 is MNHNS, CDR2 SASEGT. The CDR3 consists of 16 residues.

The chain's CDR3 is CASSRTGDVTGELFF. This sequence joins TRBV5-1 and TRBJ2-2; TCRdb selects TRBD1, and the lack of DNA leaves this call unchecked. This CDR3 spans 15 amino acids. Germline V lookup: CDR1 SGHRS, CDR2 YFSETQ. Using reference TRBV5-1 and TRBJ2-2 for the parts outside the CDR3, the full variable domain is KAGVTQTPRYLIKTRGQQVTLSCSPISGHRSVSWYQQTPGQGLQFLFEYFSETQRNKGNFPGRFSGRQFSNSRSEMNVSTLELGDSALYLCASSRTGDVTGELFFGEGSRLTVL.

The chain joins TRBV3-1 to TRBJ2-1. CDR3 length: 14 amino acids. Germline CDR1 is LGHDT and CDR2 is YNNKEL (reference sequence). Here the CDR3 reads CASSQKTTANEQFF.

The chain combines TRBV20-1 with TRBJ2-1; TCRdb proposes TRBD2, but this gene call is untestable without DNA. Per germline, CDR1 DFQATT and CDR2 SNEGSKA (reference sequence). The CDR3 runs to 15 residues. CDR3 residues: CSARDTGLAGATGFF.

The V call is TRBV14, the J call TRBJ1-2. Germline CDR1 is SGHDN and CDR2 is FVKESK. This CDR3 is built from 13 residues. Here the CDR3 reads CASSLFDNYGYTF.

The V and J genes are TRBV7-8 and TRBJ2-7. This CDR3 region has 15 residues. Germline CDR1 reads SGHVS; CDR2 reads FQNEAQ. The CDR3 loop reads CASSLPAIPSYEQYF.

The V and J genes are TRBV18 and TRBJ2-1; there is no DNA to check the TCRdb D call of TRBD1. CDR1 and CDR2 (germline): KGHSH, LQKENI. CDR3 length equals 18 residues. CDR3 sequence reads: CASSPRGKAGSSYNEQFF.

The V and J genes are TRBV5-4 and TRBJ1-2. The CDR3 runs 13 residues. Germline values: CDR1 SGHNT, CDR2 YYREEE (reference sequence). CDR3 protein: CASSSDRVGGYTF.

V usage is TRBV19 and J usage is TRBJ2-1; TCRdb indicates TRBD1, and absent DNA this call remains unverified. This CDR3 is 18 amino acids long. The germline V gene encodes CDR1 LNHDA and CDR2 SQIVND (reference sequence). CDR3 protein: CASSIGLPSRGPYNEQFF.

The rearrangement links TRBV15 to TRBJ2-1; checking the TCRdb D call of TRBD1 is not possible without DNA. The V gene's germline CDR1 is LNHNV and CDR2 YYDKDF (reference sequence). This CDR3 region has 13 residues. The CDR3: CATARGRSNEQFF.

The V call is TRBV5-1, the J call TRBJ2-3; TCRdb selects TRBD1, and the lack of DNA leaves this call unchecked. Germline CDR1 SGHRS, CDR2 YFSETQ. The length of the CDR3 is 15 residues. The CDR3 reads CASSLVAGQPDTQYF.

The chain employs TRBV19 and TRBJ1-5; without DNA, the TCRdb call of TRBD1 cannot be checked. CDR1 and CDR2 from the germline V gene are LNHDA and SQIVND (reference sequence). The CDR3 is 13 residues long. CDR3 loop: CATSGETLGPQHF.

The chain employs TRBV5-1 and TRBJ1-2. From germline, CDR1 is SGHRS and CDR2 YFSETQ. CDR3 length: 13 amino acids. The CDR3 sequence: CASSSDPGGGYTF.

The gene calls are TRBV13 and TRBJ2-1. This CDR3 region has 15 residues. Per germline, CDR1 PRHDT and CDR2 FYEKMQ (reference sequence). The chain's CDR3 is CASSLESTKTNEQFF. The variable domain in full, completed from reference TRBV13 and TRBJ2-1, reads AAGVIQSPRHLIKEKRETATLKCYPIPRHDTVYWYQQGPGQDPQFLISFYEKMQSDKGSIPDRFSAQQFSDYHSELNMSSLELGDSALYFCASSLESTKTNEQFFGPGTRLTVL.

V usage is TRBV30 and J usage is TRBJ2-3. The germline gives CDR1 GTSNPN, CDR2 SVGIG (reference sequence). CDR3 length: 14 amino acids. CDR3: CAWSETPTRDTQYF.